What follows describes a single T cell receptor beta chain. Its antigen is unidentified. Naive CD4+ cells had CD25+ Tregs removed. Study findings and constraints: Tumor memory CD4+ T cell TCR gene usage clustered with blood and lymph node memory CD4+ cells and lymph node naive CD4+ cells. Tumor Tregs overlapped most with tumor, then blood, naive CD4+ cells.

Germline V gene lookup returns CDR1 SEHNR and CDR2 FQNEAQ (reference sequence). This CDR3 is built from 13 residues. Trimming removed 5 bases from V and 2 bases from J, with 7 bases in between. TCRdb processed the 5' RACE reads anew with MiXCR; each CDR3 protein has one entry. This table holds some 6,000 distinct CDR3 sequences, 30% to 40% found once. The receptor's source is a female donor with breast cancer. Specimen: naive CD4+ T cells sorted from a lymph node. Regarding subset: naive CD4+ T cells, CD4+CD45RA+CD25-. The rearrangement joins TRBV7-9 to TRBJ1-5; possibly TRBD1 for D (5 bases). The CDR3 DNA is TGTGCCAGCAGCCGGGACGGCAATCAGCCCCAGCATTTT. Its protein is CASSRDGNQPQHF.